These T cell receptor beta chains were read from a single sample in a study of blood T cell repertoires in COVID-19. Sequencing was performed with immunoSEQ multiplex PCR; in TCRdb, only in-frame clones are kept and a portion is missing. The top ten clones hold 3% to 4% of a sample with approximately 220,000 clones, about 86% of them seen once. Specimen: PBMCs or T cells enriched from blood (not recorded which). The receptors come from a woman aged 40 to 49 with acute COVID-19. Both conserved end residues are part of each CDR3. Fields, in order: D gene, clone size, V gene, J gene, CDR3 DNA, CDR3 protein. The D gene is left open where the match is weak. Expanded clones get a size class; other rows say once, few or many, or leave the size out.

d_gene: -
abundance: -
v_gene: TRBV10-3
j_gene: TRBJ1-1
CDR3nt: TGTGCCATCGGCCGGGGAGGGAACACTGAAGCTTTCTTT
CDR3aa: CAIGRGGNTEAFF

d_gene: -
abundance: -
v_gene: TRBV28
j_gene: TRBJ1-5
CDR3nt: TGTGCCAGCAGCGGTGGGCCCCAGCATTTT
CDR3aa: CASSGGPQHF

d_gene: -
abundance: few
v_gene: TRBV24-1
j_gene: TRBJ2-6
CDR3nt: TGTGCCACCAGGGGAGACGGGGCCAACGTCCTGACTTTC
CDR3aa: CATRGDGANVLTF

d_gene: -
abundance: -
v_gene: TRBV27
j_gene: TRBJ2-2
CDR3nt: TGTGCCAGCAGTTACTCTGAACTAGCTCCCGGGGAGCTGTTTTTT
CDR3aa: CASSYSELAPGELFF

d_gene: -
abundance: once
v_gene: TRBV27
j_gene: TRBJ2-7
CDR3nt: TGTGCCAGCAGGGACAGACCGGGTGCGAGCTACGAGCAGTACTTC
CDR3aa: CASRDRPGASYEQYF

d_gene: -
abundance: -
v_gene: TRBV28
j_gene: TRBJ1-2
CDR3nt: TGTGCCAGCAGTACCCAGGTTACTAACTATGGCTACACCTTC
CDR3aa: CASSTQVTNYGYTF

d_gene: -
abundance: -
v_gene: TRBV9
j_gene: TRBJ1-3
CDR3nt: TGTGCCAGCAGCGAACAGAACTCTGGAAACACCATATATTTT
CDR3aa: CASSEQNSGNTIYF

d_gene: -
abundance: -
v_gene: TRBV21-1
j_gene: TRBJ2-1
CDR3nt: TGTGCCAGCAGCCAGGATGGCGGGAGGGGGACCTACAATGAGCAGTTCTTC
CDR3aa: CASSQDGGRGTYNEQFF

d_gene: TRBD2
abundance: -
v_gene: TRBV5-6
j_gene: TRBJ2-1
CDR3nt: TGTGCCAGCAGCTCCGAACGACTAGCTTTAAACAATGAGCAGTTCTTC
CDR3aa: CASSSERLALNNEQFF

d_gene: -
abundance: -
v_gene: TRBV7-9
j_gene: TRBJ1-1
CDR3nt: TGTGCCAGCAGCGCCGGGACTGAAGCTTTCTTT
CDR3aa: CASSAGTEAFF

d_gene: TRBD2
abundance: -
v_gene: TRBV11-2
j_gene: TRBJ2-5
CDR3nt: TGTGCCAGCAGCTTAGGCCTAGCGGAGATCCAAGAGACCCAGTACTTC
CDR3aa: CASSLGLAEIQETQYF

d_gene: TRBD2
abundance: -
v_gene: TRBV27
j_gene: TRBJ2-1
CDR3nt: TGTGCCAGCAGCTCCTTTGGACTAGCGGGAGACTCCAATGAGCAGTTCTTC
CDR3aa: CASSSFGLAGDSNEQFF

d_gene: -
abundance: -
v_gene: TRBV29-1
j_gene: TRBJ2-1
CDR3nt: TGCAGCGTTGAAATACTAGCAGCTGAGCAGTTCTTC
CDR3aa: CSVEILAAEQFF

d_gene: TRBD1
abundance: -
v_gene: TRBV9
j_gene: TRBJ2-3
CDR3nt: TGTGCCAGCAGCGCCTCGGGACAGGGTAGGACAGATACGCAGTATTTT
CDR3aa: CASSASGQGRTDTQYF

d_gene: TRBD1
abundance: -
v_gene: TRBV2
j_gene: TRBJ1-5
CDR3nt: TGTGCCAGCAGTCCTAACAGGGGATATTACTCCAATCAGCCCCAGCATTTT
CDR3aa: CASSPNRGYYSNQPQHF

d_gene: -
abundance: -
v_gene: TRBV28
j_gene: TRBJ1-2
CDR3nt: TGTGCCAGCGGATTACAGGGAGTAGGCTACACCTTC
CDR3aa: CASGLQGVGYTF

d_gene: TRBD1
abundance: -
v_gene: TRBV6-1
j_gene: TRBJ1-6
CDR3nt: TGTGCCAGCAGTGATCGACAGGGGGCCTGGAATTCACCCCTCCACTTT
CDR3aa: CASSDRQGAWNSPLHF

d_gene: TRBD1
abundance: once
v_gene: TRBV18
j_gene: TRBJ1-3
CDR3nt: TGTGCCAGCTCGCAGTCAAAGGACGGGACAGGGAGAGGAAACACCATATATTTT
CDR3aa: CASSQSKDGTGRGNTIYF

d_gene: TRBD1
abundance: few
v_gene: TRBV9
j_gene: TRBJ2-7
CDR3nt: TGTGCCAGCAGCGTAGGGGACAGCTACGAGCAGTACTTC
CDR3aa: CASSVGDSYEQYF

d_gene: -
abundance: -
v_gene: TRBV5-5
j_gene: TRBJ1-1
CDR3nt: TGTGCCAGCAGCTCCCGGCGGGGTGAAGCTTTCTTT
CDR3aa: CASSSRRGEAFF

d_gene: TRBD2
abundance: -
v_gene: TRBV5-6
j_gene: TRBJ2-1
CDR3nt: TGTGCCAGCAGCTTGGTTTCCAGCGGGAGTTTGAATGAGCAGTTCTTC
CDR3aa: CASSLVSSGSLNEQFF

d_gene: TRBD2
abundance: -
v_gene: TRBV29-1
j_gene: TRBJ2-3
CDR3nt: TGCAGCGTTGAGCTAGCGGGAGGCACAGATACGCAGTATTTT
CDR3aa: CSVELAGGTDTQYF

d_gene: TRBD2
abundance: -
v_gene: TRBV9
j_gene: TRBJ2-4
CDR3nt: TGTGCCAGCAGCGTGGCGGCCCAAATAGGCGGGAGTAGGGACATTCAGTACTTC
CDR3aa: CASSVAAQIGGSRDIQYF

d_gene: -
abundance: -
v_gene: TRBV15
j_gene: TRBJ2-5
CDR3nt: TGTGCCACCAGCAGAGATCTTAACTGGCAAGAGACCCAGTACTTC
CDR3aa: CATSRDLNWQETQYF

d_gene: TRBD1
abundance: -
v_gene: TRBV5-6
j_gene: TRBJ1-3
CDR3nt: TGTGCCAGCAGCTTGGACAGGGGGCTTGGAAACACCATATATTTT
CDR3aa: CASSLDRGLGNTIYF

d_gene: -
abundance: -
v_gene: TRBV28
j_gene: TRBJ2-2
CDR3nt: TGTGCCAGCAGTTTATTTTATTTGGGGACACCCATAGGGAAGAACACCGGGGAGCTGTTTTTT
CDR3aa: CASSLFYLGTPIGKNTGELFF

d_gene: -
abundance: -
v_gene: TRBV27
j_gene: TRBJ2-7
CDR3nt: TGTGCCAGCAGTTTTGGGGCAGGGTCCTACGAGCAGTACTTC
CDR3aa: CASSFGAGSYEQYF

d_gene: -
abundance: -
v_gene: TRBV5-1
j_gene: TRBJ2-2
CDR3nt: TGCGCCAGCAGCTTGGGTAACTGGCAGGGTGAGGAGCTGTTTTTT
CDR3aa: CASSLGNWQGEELFF

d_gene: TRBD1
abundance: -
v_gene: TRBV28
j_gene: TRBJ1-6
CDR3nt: TGTGCCAGCAGTTTCATAGGCAGGGGGCCTTCACCCCTCCACTTT
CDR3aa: CASSFIGRGPSPLHF